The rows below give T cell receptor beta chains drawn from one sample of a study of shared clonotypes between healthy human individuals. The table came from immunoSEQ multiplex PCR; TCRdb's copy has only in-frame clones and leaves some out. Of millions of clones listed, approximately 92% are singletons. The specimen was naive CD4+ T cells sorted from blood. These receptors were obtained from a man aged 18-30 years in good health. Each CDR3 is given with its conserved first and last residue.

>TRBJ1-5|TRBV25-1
CASSDSGGSQPQHF
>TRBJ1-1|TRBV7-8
CASSFSDRGTEAFF
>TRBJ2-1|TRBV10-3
CAISEPLAGAYNEQFF
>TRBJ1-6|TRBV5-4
CASSLQQGLDSPLHF
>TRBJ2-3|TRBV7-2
CASSLLAVSTDTQYF
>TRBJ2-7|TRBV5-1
CASSSGGPGNEQYF
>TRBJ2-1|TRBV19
CASTKNGPSGTQMYNEQFF
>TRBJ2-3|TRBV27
CASSLDRLAGGGTQYF
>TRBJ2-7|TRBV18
CASAGAKRQYEQYF
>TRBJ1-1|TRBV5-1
CASRRAMNTEAFF